This T cell receptor beta chain was found in a study of blood T cell repertoires in COVID-19. About the research overall: Sites across the United States, Italy and Spain contributed samples from acute and convalescent COVID-19. T cells, B-cell-depleted T cells, or PBMCs supplied cDNA or gDNA.

This CDR3 spans 15 amino acids. V lost 5 bases, J lost 0 bases, and 4 bases stayed unmatched. CDR1 is SGHTA and CDR2 is FQGNSA in the germline V gene. This clone was observed a few times. In the original processing: The assay estimated nucleated cells by amplifying reference gene primers. The assay was immunoSEQ multiplex PCR, and TCRdb's table has in-frame clones only and misses some. V and J calls and clone size follow that table, whereas D and trimming were derived from the DNA. The data hold 25,000 or so clones, with over 75% observed a single time. The chain combines TRBV7-2 with TRBJ1-1; 9 nucleotides agree with TRBD1. Sequencing was done on a sample of peripheral blood. The sequence came from a woman over 75 with acute or convalescent COVID-19. DNA of the CDR3: TGTGCCAGCAGCGGAAGGACAGGGGTGAACACTGAAGCTTTCTTT. This gives the protein CASSGRTGVNTEAFF. The complete variable domain, with remaining parts taken from reference TRBV7-2 and TRBJ1-1, reads GAGVSQSPSNKVTEKGKDVELRCDPISGHTALYWYRQSLGQGLEFLIYFQGNSAPDKSGLPSDRFSAERTGGSVSTLTIQRTQQEDSAVYLCASSGRTGVNTEAFFGQGTRLTVV.